These 21 T cell receptor beta chains originate from one sample sequenced in a study of blood T cell repertoires in COVID-19. Assay used: immunoSEQ multiplex PCR; TCRdb lists only in-frame clones, some missing. The repertoire holds over 200,000 clones, with more than 70% as singletons. Input material: peripheral blood. The receptors were gathered from an older woman with acute or convalescent COVID-19.

This chain links TRBV5-1 with TRBJ1-4; D gene ambiguous. This CDR3 comprises 15 residues. Germline values: CDR1 SGHRS, CDR2 YFSETQ. The V and J ends lost 0 bases and 3 bases respectively, with 9 bases between them. The CDR3 nucleotides are TGCGCCAGCAGCTTGGAAGGGCGGGCTAATGAAAAACTGTTTTTT. It yields the protein CASSLEGRANEKLFF. The variable domain in full, with the rest retrieved from reference TRBV5-1 and TRBJ1-4, is KAGVTQTPRYLIKTRGQQVTLSCSPISGHRSVSWYQQTPGQGLQFLFEYFSETQRNKGNFPGRFSGRQFSNSRSEMNVSTLELGDSALYLCASSLEGRANEKLFFGSGTQLSVL.

The chain uses TRBV5-4 and TRBJ2-7; 8 nucleotides agree with TRBD2. Germline trimming cut 2 bases from V and 4 bases from J; bases unmatched to any gene: 5. Looked up from germline, CDR1 is SGHNT and CDR2 is YYREEE (reference sequence). The CDR3 spans 14 residues. In DNA, the CDR3 is TGTGCCAGCAGCTTCGCGGGAGGAAGGTACGAGCAGTACTTC. Translating it yields CASSFAGGRYEQYF.

Turning to this clone: An end of the junction differs from the germline gene, which may be a read error. The rearrangement uses TRBV12-3 or TRBV12-4 and TRBJ2-5; the match to TRBD2 covers 9 bases. This CDR3 contains 13 residues. The CDR3 here is CASWTGLAGPPNF. The CDR3, as DNA: TGTGCCAGCTGGACTGGGCTAGCGGGGCCCCCGAACTTC.

The rearrangement uses TRBV15 and TRBJ1-5; unclear D gene. The CDR3 length is 21 residues. The germline CDR1 and CDR2 sequences are LNHNV and YYDKDF (reference sequence). V lost 0 bases to trimming and J lost 0 bases, with 24 bases between them. CDR3 DNA: TGTGCCACCAGCAGAGATCGGCCGGCTCAACGGTTATACAGTAGCAATCAGCCCCAGCATTTT. Amino acids: CATSRDRPAQRLYSSNQPQHF.

V is TRBV11-3 and J is TRBJ2-3; 10 nucleotides agree with TRBD1. The trim removed 3 bases at V and 2 bases at J, leaving 5 bases unmatched. CDR1 is SGHNT, CDR2 YENEEA, per germline. This CDR3 region has 16 residues. CDR3 DNA: TGTGCCAGCAGCTTCCGGGGACAGGGGCCCACAGATACGCAGTATTTT. It is translated as CASSFRGQGPTDTQYF.

V is TRBV6-5 and J is TRBJ2-1; 7 bases map to TRBD2. CDR3 size: 14 residues. Germline CDR1 MNHEY, CDR2 SVGAGI. With 4 bases clipped from V and 8 bases from J, the junction kept 8 bases outside the gene matches. CDR3 sequence reads: CASSSLALDHEQFF. CDR3 coding DNA: TGTGCCAGCAGTTCACTAGCGCTAGATCATGAGCAGTTCTTC.

This chain uses TRBV5-1 with TRBJ1-6, with D possibly matching TRBD1 (5 bases). Trimming removed 4 bases at V and 6 bases at J, with 11 bases between. There are 14 residues in the CDR3. The germline gives CDR1 SGHRS, CDR2 YFSETQ. CDR3 protein: CASSRGQSNSPLHF. Here the CDR3 DNA reads TGCGCCAGCAGCCGCGGACAAAGTAATTCACCCCTCCACTTT.

The chain uses TRBV30 and TRBJ1-3, with TRBD1 identical over 9 bases. The CDR3 spans 17 residues. The ends lost 3 bases at V and 3 bases at J; junction bases unmatched: 12. Germline CDR1 and CDR2: GTSNPN and SVGIG (reference sequence). The CDR3 loop reads CAWRPGQGRWGGNTIYF. The CDR3 coding sequence is TGTGCCTGGAGACCGGGACAGGGTCGTTGGGGTGGAAACACCATATATTTT.

V and J are TRBV6-5 and TRBJ1-3; a weak D match, TRBD1 (6 bases). Germline-derived CDR1 and CDR2 are MNHEY and SVGAGI. The CDR3 has 16 amino acids. V lost 2 bases and J lost 2, with 13 bases in between. DNA for the CDR3: TGTGCCAGCAGTTACGGCGGGGGGCTCCCTGGAAACACCATATATTTT. It codes for CASSYGGGLPGNTIYF.

This sequence joins TRBV27 and TRBJ2-1; 7 nucleotides line up with TRBD1. CDR3 length equals 14 residues. Germline assignment: CDR1 MNHEY and CDR2 SMNVEV (reference sequence). The J segment lost 10 bases and the V segment lost 4 bases, leaving 10 bases of the junction unmatched. CDR3 protein: CASSSTTGFGEQFF. In nucleotides, the CDR3 is TGTGCCAGCAGTTCCACGACAGGGTTTGGGGAGCAGTTCTTC.

This clone was seen a single time. The rearrangement joins TRBV27 to TRBJ2-1; 11 nucleotides line up with TRBD2. Germline trimming cut 5 bases from V and 6 bases from J; bases unmatched to any gene: 12. This CDR3 region has 17 residues. The germline gives CDR1 MNHEY, CDR2 SMNVEV (reference sequence). The CDR3 region has the DNA TGTGCCAGCAGTGCGGTAACGGGACTAGCGGAGCTCAATGAGCAGTTCTTC. Residues: CASSAVTGLAELNEQFF.

The gene calls are TRBV7-9 and TRBJ2-5; unclear D gene. With 1 base removed from V and 5 bases from J, the gap between germline ends came to 8 bases. Germline CDR1 and CDR2: SEHNR and FQNEAQ (reference sequence). This CDR3 is built from 13 residues. The CDR3: CASSLGAQETQYF. CDR3 coding DNA: TGTGCCAGCAGCTTAGGGGCTCAGGAGACCCAGTACTTC.

This chain joins TRBV6-2 or TRBV6-3 and TRBJ1-5; D uncertain. CDR1 is MNHEY and CDR2 is SVGEGT in the germline V gene. V was clipped by 5 bases and J by 6 bases, with 8 bases between them. The CDR3 runs 12 residues. The CDR3 region has the DNA TGTGCCAGCAGTACCGGTCTTCAGCCCCAGCATTTT. As protein: CASSTGLQPQHF.

V usage is TRBV5-1 and J usage is TRBJ1-1; no reliable D call. Germline CDR1 SGHRS, CDR2 YFSETQ. The V end lost 2 bases, the J end lost 1 base, and 6 bases lay between the germline ends. This CDR3 is built from 13 residues. The CDR3 region has the DNA TGCGCCAGCAGCTTCGACTCGAACACTGAAGCTTTCTTT. Its translation: CASSFDSNTEAFF.

The genes are TRBV5-1 and TRBJ1-3; tentative D call: TRBD1 (5 bases). Germline-derived CDR1 and CDR2 are SGHRS and YFSETQ. Between the trimmed V and J ends, which lost 3 bases and 5 bases, there was a span of 12 bases. The CDR3 has 14 residues. CDR3 loop: CASSSPGSRNTIYF. The DNA of the CDR3 is TGCGCCAGCAGCTCCCCAGGGTCCAGAAACACCATATATTTT. Using reference TRBV5-1 and TRBJ1-3 for the parts outside the CDR3, the full variable domain is KAGVTQTPRYLIKTRGQQVTLSCSPISGHRSVSWYQQTPGQGLQFLFEYFSETQRNKGNFPGRFSGRQFSNSRSEMNVSTLELGDSALYLCASSSPGSRNTIYFGEGSWLTVV.

This clone was seen only once. The gene calls are TRBV18 and TRBJ1-1; D gene unclear. Trimming took off 4 bases at V and 2 bases at J, with 8 bases between the two ends. The CDR3 length is 13 residues. The V gene's germline CDR1 is KGHSH and CDR2 LQKENI. CDR3 nucleotides: TGTGCCAGCTCACTATCCCTAAACACTGAAGCTTTCTTT. Translation: CASSLSLNTEAFF.

The V gene is TRBV10-3, the J gene TRBJ2-1, with D possibly being TRBD1 (5 bases). Trimming stripped 4 bases from V and 0 bases from J, with 7 bases between. CDR3 length: 14 amino acids. Germline-derived CDR1 and CDR2 are ENHRY and SYGVKD. CDR3 residues: CAISGRGSYNEQFF. Written as DNA, the CDR3 is TGTGCCATCAGTGGTAGGGGCTCCTACAATGAGCAGTTCTTC.

Note on this clone: Additional DNA sequences in this sample encode the identical CDR3. This chain joins TRBV5-1 and TRBJ2-7; 13 positions agree with TRBD2. Germline V gene data show CDR1 as SGHRS and CDR2 as YFSETQ. The J segment lost 2 bases and the V segment lost 0 bases, leaving 2 bases of the junction unmatched. The CDR3 consists of 16 residues. CDR3 amino acids: CASSLVGLAGAYEQYF. Here the CDR3 DNA reads TGCGCCAGCAGCTTGGTCGGACTAGCGGGGGCCTACGAGCAGTACTTC.

This chain joins TRBV6-5 and TRBJ1-1; 9 bases fit TRBD1. V lost 3 bases and J lost 3; bases outside the gene matches: 5. Looked up from germline, CDR1 is MNHEY and CDR2 is SVGAGI. The CDR3 extends over 15 amino acids. CDR3 in amino acids: CASSYSRTGDTEAFF. For the CDR3, the DNA is TGTGCCAGCAGTTATTCCCGGACAGGGGACACTGAAGCTTTCTTT.

A single count supports this clone. The V call is TRBV9, the J call TRBJ2-5; 12 bases agree with TRBD2. The ends lost 4 bases at V and 3 bases at J; junction bases unmatched: 7. Germline CDR1 reads SGDLS; CDR2 reads YYNGEE. The CDR3 totals 16 residues. CDR3 DNA sequence: TGTGCCAGCAGCCTTGGACTAGCGGGGTTTAAAGAGACCCAGTACTTC. Its protein product is CASSLGLAGFKETQYF.

A word on this clone: The sample contains more than one DNA sequence encoding this CDR3. V is TRBV5-1 and J is TRBJ1-1; D perhaps matches TRBD1 (5 bases). Trimming stripped 0 bases from V and 0 bases from J, with 9 bases between. The CDR3 has 15 residues. Germline CDR1 is SGHRS and CDR2 is YFSETQ. CDR3 residues: CASSLGQGLNTEAFF. CDR3 nucleotide sequence: TGCGCCAGCAGCTTGGGTCAGGGTTTGAACACTGAAGCTTTCTTT.